This record covers a single TCR beta chain. Its antigen is not known. After 5'RACE with constant-segment primers, TCR alpha and TCR beta cDNA libraries carrying sample barcodes and UMIs were obtained. TCRdb re-called the 5' RACE reads through MiXCR, storing one row per CDR3 protein. The profile shows a few hundred thousand distinct CDR3 sequences, about a sixth of them singletons. The data originate from a study of T-cell memory formation after mild COVID-19. Whole-study results and caveats: Nothing showed for sure that second-wave clones peaking on day 37 were SARS-CoV-2 specific. Those CD4+ clones that contracted were mainly in CM and EM (CD8+ ones in EMRA).

The junction had 3 bases not matched to a gene; V was cut back by 1 base and J by 10 bases. CDR3 length: 13 amino acids. Germline V gene sequence: CDR1 LNHNV, CDR2 YYDKDF (reference sequence). The sample comprised PBMCs or a T cell subset sorted from them (not recorded which). The TCR comes from a man younger than 35 who had mild COVID-19 (a few samples of this study predate the infection). Cell type and time point are not known. The chain employs TRBV15 and TRBJ2-1, with 8 bases that match TRBD1. CDR3 nucleotides: TGTGCCACCAGCAGAGCAGGGGGCAACGAGCAGTTCTTC. It codes for CATSRAGGNEQFF.